Shown below are 24 T cell receptor beta chains from a single sample sequenced in a study of blood T cell repertoires in COVID-19. The data were produced by immunoSEQ multiplex PCR, yet TCRdb's version contains in-frame clones alone and is incomplete. There are over 150,000 clones in the sample; about 86% occur only once, and roughly 20% lies in the top ten. Sequencing used peripheral blood. The receptors were gathered from a woman in her sixties or seventies who had recovered from COVID-19.

This chain joins TRBV7-3 and TRBJ1-2; TRBD1 matches 7 bases. CDR3 size: 14 residues. The V and J ends lost 5 bases and 3 bases, in that order; junction bases with no gene match: 6. In germline, CDR1 is SGHTA, CDR2 FQGTGA. The CDR3 is CASSPPGQYYGYTF. For the CDR3, the DNA is TGTGCCAGCAGCCCCCCGGGACAGTACTATGGCTACACCTTC.

The chain uses TRBV27 and TRBJ1-5; D possibly corresponds to TRBD1 (6 bases). Germline V gene sequence: CDR1 MNHEY, CDR2 SMNVEV (reference sequence). The CDR3 length is 14 residues. V was pared by 5 bases and J by 7 bases, with 15 bases between. Here the CDR3 DNA reads TGTGCCAGCAGTCACGGCAGGGGCGGCCAGCCCCAGCATTTT. Amino acid sequence: CASSHGRGGQPQHF.

The J gene is TRBJ2-1, the V gene TRBV28; 7 bases are shared with TRBD1. This CDR3 comprises 15 residues. V was pared by 2 bases and J by 4 bases, with 5 bases of the junction left unmatched. Per the germline V gene, CDR1 is MDHEN and CDR2 is SYDVKM. The CDR3 coding sequence is TGTGCCAGCAGTTTAGGGGGACAGAAGTACAATGAGCAGTTCTTC. Its translation is CASSLGGQKYNEQFF.

This chain connects TRBV6-5 to TRBJ1-5; weak D call: TRBD1 (5 bases). The germline gives CDR1 MNHEY, CDR2 SVGAGI. The ends were cut back, 0 bases at V and 11 bases at J, with 11 bases in the middle. The CDR3 is 13 amino acids. Written as DNA, the CDR3 is TGTGCCAGCAGTTACTCCAACGGGGGATCCCAGCATTTT. Encoded protein: CASSYSNGGSQHF.

The J gene is TRBJ2-3, the V gene TRBV7-3; TRBD2 aligns across 15 bases. CDR3 length: 18 amino acids. V was pared by 5 bases and J by 0 bases, with 6 bases of the junction left unmatched. The V gene's germline CDR1 is SGHTA and CDR2 FQGTGA. The CDR3 DNA reads TGTGCCAGCAGCGAGGGGACTAGCGGGGGGCCTAGCACAGATACGCAGTATTTT. It translates to CASSEGTSGGPSTDTQYF.

The chain uses TRBV27 and TRBJ1-2; 10 nucleotides match TRBD1. Germline trimming cut 7 bases from V and 4 bases from J; bases unmatched to any gene: 6. CDR1 is MNHEY and CDR2 is SMNVEV in the germline V gene (reference sequence). This CDR3 comprises 14 residues. The CDR3: CASTSTGGPYGYTF. The CDR3 bases are TGTGCCAGCACCTCGACAGGGGGCCCCTATGGCTACACCTTC.

In its sample, this clone was seen once. V and J are TRBV28 and TRBJ2-3, with TRBD2 matching over 11 bases. The CDR3 totals 16 residues. The V and J ends lost 6 bases and 4 bases, in that order; junction bases with no gene match: 9. From germline, CDR1 is MDHEN and CDR2 SYDVKM. DNA of the CDR3: TGTGCCAGCAGCCCAGGGGGTAGCGGGAGGGCAGATACGCAGTATTTT. This gives the protein CASSPGGSGRADTQYF.

The V and J genes are TRBV19 and TRBJ2-3, with 7 bases identical to TRBD1. This CDR3 is built from 13 residues. Germline-derived CDR1 and CDR2 are LNHDA and SQIVND (reference sequence). V gave up 10 bases and J gave up 3 bases; unmatched junction bases: 7. CDR3 nucleotides: TGTGCCACCTCGACAGGGTGGACAGATACGCAGTATTTT. Protein sequence: CATSTGWTDTQYF.

The genes are TRBV6-1 and TRBJ1-1, with 8 bases fitting TRBD1. V trimming: 2 bases; J trimming: 5 bases; junction bases outside the gene matches: 7. CDR3 length equals 15 residues. Germline values: CDR1 MNHNS, CDR2 SASEGT. The CDR3 reads CASSEPTGGETEAFF. The DNA for the CDR3 is TGTGCCAGCAGTGAACCAACAGGGGGAGAAACTGAAGCTTTCTTT.

This sequence joins TRBV18 and TRBJ2-7; TRBD1 might be the D (5 bases). The germline V gene has CDR1 KGHSH and CDR2 LQKENI. The ends were cut back, 8 bases at V and 2 bases at J, with 16 bases in the middle. The CDR3 is 14 amino acids. The CDR3 DNA reads as TGTGCCAGCGCCACAGGCGTCCAGACCTACGAGCAGTACTTC. Its translation is CASATGVQTYEQYF.

The chain joins TRBV27 to TRBJ2-3, with D tentatively TRBD2 (6 bases). Germline loops: CDR1 MNHEY, CDR2 SMNVEV (reference sequence). Trimming took 6 bases from V and 4 from J, leaving 14 bases between them. This CDR3 is built from 14 residues. The CDR3 DNA reads TGTGCCAGCAGCCCCCGGACGGGGGCAGATACGCAGTATTTT. Amino acid sequence: CASSPRTGADTQYF.

The V call is TRBV19, the J call TRBJ1-2; D remains unclear. The CDR3 sequence is 13 residues long. CDR1 and CDR2 from the germline V gene are LNHDA and SQIVND (reference sequence). V shed 6 bases and J shed 6 bases, with 14 bases lying between them. CDR3 in DNA: TGTGCCAGTAGAATGAGGGCAGCTGATGGCTACACCTTC. Translated: CASRMRAADGYTF.

In this sample, this clone turned up a few times. The J gene is TRBJ2-7, the V gene TRBV29-1; 9 nucleotides align to TRBD2. V lost 6 bases and J lost 3; bases outside the gene matches: 6. Germline CDR1 SQVTM, CDR2 ANQGSEA. CDR3 length equals 13 residues. The CDR3 nucleotides read TGCAGCGTCCGGGCGGGGGGGGACTACGAGCAGTACTTC. Its protein is CSVRAGGDYEQYF.

In this sample, this clone turned up once. The chain carries TRBV2 and TRBJ1-4, with D possibly TRBD1 on 6 matching bases. Germline V gene data show CDR1 as SNHLY and CDR2 as FYNNEI. This CDR3 is 13 amino acids long. Trimming cost V 5 bases and J 6 bases, with 10 bases left between them. The CDR3 spells CASSRQVYEKLFF. CDR3 bases: TGTGCCAGCAGTCGACAGGTCTATGAAAAACTGTTTTTT.

The chain couples TRBV11-2 to TRBJ2-1, with D possibly TRBD1 on 5 matching bases. Trimming removed 1 base at V and 3 bases at J, with 10 bases between. CDR3 size: 15 residues. Germline assignment: CDR1 SGHAT and CDR2 FQNNGV. The CDR3 sequence is CASSLVGAFYNEQFF. The DNA of the CDR3 is TGTGCCAGCAGCTTAGTAGGGGCCTTCTACAATGAGCAGTTCTTC.

The chain uses TRBV29-1 and TRBJ2-3; D is possibly TRBD2 (6 bases). Trimming took 7 bases from V and 5 from J, leaving 16 bases between them. Germline V lookup: CDR1 SQVTM, CDR2 ANQGSEA. CDR3 size: 13 residues. The CDR3 region is CSGARSGGDTQYF. CDR3 bases: TGCAGCGGCGCCCGGTCCGGGGGAGATACGCAGTATTTT.

This clone was seen a few times. J is TRBJ2-6 and V is TRBV6-6, with TRBD1 identical over 9 bases. This CDR3 contains 14 residues. Germline-derived CDR1 and CDR2 are MNHNY and SVGAGI (reference sequence). Germline trimming cut 2 bases from V and 14 bases from J; bases unmatched to any gene: 7. CDR3 residues: CASSYRDRANILTF. CDR3 in DNA: TGTGCCAGCAGTTACCGGGACAGGGCTAATATCCTGACTTTC.

The rearrangement joins TRBV5-4 to TRBJ2-7; perhaps TRBD2 as D (5 bases). V gave up 3 bases and J gave up 4 bases, with 11 bases separating them. The germline gives CDR1 SGHNT, CDR2 YYREEE (reference sequence). This CDR3 has 13 amino acids. Here the CDR3 DNA reads TGTGCCAGCAGCTACTATTCGGGATACGAGCAGTACTTC. The encoded protein is CASSYYSGYEQYF.

V gene TRBV19 combines with J gene TRBJ2-2, with D possibly matching TRBD2 (5 bases). Germline CDR1 reads LNHDA; CDR2 reads SQIVND (reference sequence). CDR3 length: 13 residues. CDR3 bases: TGTGCAGGGCTGGCGGGTCCCACCGGGGAGCTGTTTTTT. It encodes CAGLAGPTGELFF.

The CDR3 DNA reads TGCAGCGGGCGTGCTAGCGGGAGGGCCCTTTACAATGAGCAGTTCTTC. Encoded protein: CSGRASGRALYNEQFF. V gene TRBV29-1 combines with J gene TRBJ2-1, with TRBD2 matching 12 bases. There are 16 residues in the CDR3. Trimming cost V 7 bases and J 4 bases; bases outside gene matches: 11. The germline V gene has CDR1 SQVTM and CDR2 ANQGSEA.

The chain is built from TRBV24-1 and TRBJ2-7, with D possibly matching TRBD1 (6 bases). The CDR3 is 14 residues long. Germline CDR1 reads KGHDR; CDR2 reads SFDVKD. Deletions cut 4 bases from V and 6 bases from J, with 15 bases between. The CDR3 DNA is TGTGCCACCAGTGACACGGGACAAGGCGGCGAGCAGTACTTC. It encodes CATSDTGQGGEQYF.

The chain is built from TRBV4-2 and TRBJ2-1; tentative D call: TRBD1 (6 bases). CDR1 and CDR2 from the germline V gene are LGHNA and YNFKEQ. Trimming left V 4 bases short and J 0 bases short, with 13 bases between. The CDR3 totals 16 residues. The CDR3 DNA follows: TGTGCCAGCAGCCGTTTGACAGGCAGCTCCTACAATGAGCAGTTCTTC. The encoded protein is CASSRLTGSSYNEQFF.

Only a few counts were recorded for this clone. The V gene is TRBV4-2, the J gene TRBJ2-5; 7 bases fit TRBD1. The CDR3 has 17 amino acids. J lost 1 base, V lost 4 bases, and 12 bases had no gene match. The V gene's germline CDR1 is LGHNA and CDR2 YNFKEQ. The CDR3, as DNA: TGTGCCAGCAGCCCCGTCCGGGGACAGTCCTCCCAAGAGACCCAGTACTTC. It yields the protein CASSPVRGQSSQETQYF.

The rearrangement links TRBV3-1 (or the pseudogene TRBV3-2) to TRBJ2-7; 7 bases fit TRBD2. The CDR3 sequence is 13 residues long. J lost 3 bases, V lost 4 bases, and 3 bases had no gene match. Germline assignment: CDR1 LGHDT and CDR2 YNNKEL (reference sequence). CDR3 amino acids: CASSRAGNYEQYF. The DNA of the CDR3 is TGTGCCAGCAGCCGAGCGGGGAACTACGAGCAGTACTTC.